Given below is one T cell receptor (beta chain) in context. Its antigen is unknown. There are 15 residues in the CDR3. Per germline, CDR1 SNHLY and CDR2 FYNNEI. V shed 7 bases and J shed 6 bases, with 16 bases lying between them. The source of the sample is a study of PD-1 blockade in classical Hodgkin lymphoma. Across the whole study: Nivolumab dosed at 3 mg/kg went to patients intravenously every 2 weeks. Study-wide points: Newly diagnosed patients reportedly had lower baseline TCR diversity than healthy donors. Those achieving complete response showed baseline diversity like newly diagnosed patients. Only CD4+ TCR diversity, not CD8+, had risen significantly by C4D1.

Assay used: immunoSEQ multiplex PCR; TCRdb lists only in-frame clones, some missing. The table has about 98,000 clones, more than 90% seen once; the top ten hold 2.5% to 3.5%. Relapses following autologous stem cell transplantation were seen in all patients, with brentuximab vedotin exposure varying. The V call is TRBV2, the J call TRBJ1-6; D is ambiguous. The receptor's source is a human donor with classical Hodgkin lymphoma. The sample here was peripheral blood mononuclear cells (PBMCs), taken at baseline. CDR3 sequence: CASTVERTLNSPLHF. CDR3 DNA: TGTGCCAGCACCGTCGAAAGAACGCTTAATTCACCCCTCCACTTT.